This T cell receptor beta chain was identified during a study of blood T cell repertoires in COVID-19. On the study more broadly: COVID-19 samples collected from the United States, Italy and Spain covered acute and convalescent phases. The analysed material was cDNA or gDNA that came from T cells, B-cell-depleted T cells, or PBMCs.

The V segment lost 2 bases and the J segment 9 bases; nucleotides outside the gene matches: 10. Germline lookup yields CDR1 LGHNA and CDR2 YNFKEQ. The CDR3 contains 15 residues. Original analysis: Reference gene primer amplification yielded estimated nucleated cell counts. The assay was immunoSEQ multiplex PCR, and TCRdb's table has in-frame clones only and misses some. The DNA was the basis for D and trimming; V, J and clone size are from that table. This sample has roughly 260,000 clones, with 75% to 85% found just once. The sample consisted of peripheral blood. The chain carries TRBV4-2 and TRBJ1-1, with 9 bases matching TRBD1. This TCR derives from a woman aged 70-85 years with acute or convalescent COVID-19. This CDR3 reads CASSQSSTGGVKAFF. The CDR3 nucleotides read TGTGCCAGCAGCCAATCGTCGACAGGGGGTGTCAAAGCTTTCTTT.